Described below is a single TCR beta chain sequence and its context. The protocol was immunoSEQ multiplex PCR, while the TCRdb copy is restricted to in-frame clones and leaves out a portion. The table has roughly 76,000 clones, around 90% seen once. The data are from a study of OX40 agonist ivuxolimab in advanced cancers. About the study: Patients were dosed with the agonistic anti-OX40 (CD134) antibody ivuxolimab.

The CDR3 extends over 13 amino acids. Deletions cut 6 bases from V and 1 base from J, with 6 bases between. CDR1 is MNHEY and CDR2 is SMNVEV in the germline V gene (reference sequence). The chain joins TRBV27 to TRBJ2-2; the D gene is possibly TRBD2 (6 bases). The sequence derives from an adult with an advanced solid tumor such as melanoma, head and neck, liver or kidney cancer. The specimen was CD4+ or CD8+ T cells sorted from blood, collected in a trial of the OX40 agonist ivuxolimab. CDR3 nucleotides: TGTGCCAGCAGGGGACTGAACACCGGGGAGCTGTTTTTT. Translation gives CASRGLNTGELFF.